The 23 T cell receptor beta chains below come from one sample, sequenced in a study of T cells after yellow fever vaccination. TCRdb passed the 5' RACE reads through MiXCR, listing each CDR3 protein once. The table records about 69,000 distinct CDR3 sequences, approximately 5% of them present only once. Sample: CD4+ T cells sorted from PBMCs, taken about 2 weeks after the first yellow fever vaccination. These receptor sequences come from a man younger than 30 who received the YFV17D yellow fever vaccine.

The sample holds many counts of this clonotype. The chain carries TRBV19 and TRBJ2-1, with TRBD2 matching over 8 bases. The ends lost 4 bases at V and 13 bases at J; junction bases unmatched: 6. CDR3 length: 12 residues. Germline CDR1 and CDR2: LNHDA and SQIVND (reference sequence). CDR3 in amino acids: CASSTSGGQQFF. The CDR3 nucleotides read TGTGCCAGTAGTACATCGGGGGGGCAACAGTTCTTC.

This clonotype was seen repeatedly, ten times or more. CDR3 bases: TGCAGTGGAGGACAGGGGGCGTCCGGGGAGCTGTTTTTT. Translation: CSGGQGASGELFF. The rearrangement uses TRBV20-1 and TRBJ2-2, with 11 bases lining up with TRBD1. Germline V gene data show CDR1 as DFQATT and CDR2 as SNEGSKA (reference sequence). The CDR3 is 13 residues long. V shed 7 bases, J shed 6 bases, and the junction held 4 bases outside the gene matches.

This clonotype was observed at least ten times. J is TRBJ2-3 and V is TRBV5-1; TRBD1 matches 8 bases. Germline V gene data show CDR1 as SGHRS and CDR2 as YFSETQ. The CDR3 sequence is 14 residues long. V lost 6 bases, J lost 0 bases, and 3 bases stayed unmatched. The CDR3 loop reads CASKGQGSTDTQYF. CDR3 DNA: TGCGCCAGCAAAGGACAGGGCAGCACAGATACGCAGTATTTT.

This clonotype was seen only once. A much larger clone differs from this one at a single base, so this may be a read error. V and J are TRBV10-3 and TRBJ2-3; TRBD1 is a possible D gene (6 bases). The CDR3 is 15 amino acids. Germline CDR1 is ENHRY and CDR2 is SYGVKD. This CDR3 reads CASSRTEGGTDTRYF. CDR3 sequence (DNA): TGTGCCTCCTCTCGGACAGAAGGTGGCACAGATACGCGGTATTTT.

This clonotype was observed many times. This rearrangement joins TRBV4-2 to TRBJ1-5, with D perhaps matching TRBD1 (5 bases). Germline CDR1 reads LGHNA; CDR2 reads YNFKEQ. The CDR3 spans 13 residues. Trimming took off 0 bases at V and 7 bases at J, with 7 bases between the two ends. CDR3 nucleotide sequence: TGTGCCAGCAGCCAAGAGAGGGGACAGCCCCAGCATTTT. This translates into CASSQERGQPQHF.

This clonotype was recorded many times. J is TRBJ2-3 and V is TRBV4-3, with 9 bases matching TRBD2. Germline CDR1 reads LGHNA; CDR2 reads YSLEER. The CDR3 is 16 amino acids. The V segment lost 3 bases and the J segment 2 bases; nucleotides outside the gene matches: 6. CDR3 sequence (DNA): TGCGCCAGCAGCCACTCACGCGGGGGGGTCACAGATACGCAGTATTTT. It specifies CASSHSRGGVTDTQYF.

This clonotype has at least ten counts. The chain carries TRBV5-1 and TRBJ2-1; weak D call: TRBD2 (7 bases). The germline V gene encodes CDR1 SGHRS and CDR2 YFSETQ. The CDR3 spans 13 residues. V was trimmed by 5 bases and J by 7 bases, leaving 13 bases between them. CDR3 sequence: CASSPGGGNEQFF. The CDR3 DNA reads TGCGCCAGCAGTCCGGGGGGCGGGAATGAGCAGTTCTTC.

This clonotype was observed many times. This chain joins TRBV5-1 and TRBJ2-5, with D perhaps TRBD1 (6 bases). Germline CDR1 is SGHRS and CDR2 is YFSETQ. The V end was cut by 1 base, the J end by 3 bases, with 7 bases between. This CDR3 is built from 13 residues. CDR3 region: CASSLSGEETQYF. Here the CDR3 DNA reads TGCGCCAGCAGCTTGTCAGGGGAAGAGACCCAGTACTTC.

This clonotype has a count of ten or more. The chain is built from TRBV5-1 and TRBJ2-7, with 9 positions matching TRBD1. The CDR3 is 15 amino acids. Germline CDR1 reads SGHRS; CDR2 reads YFSETQ. Trimming at V came to 1 base and at J to 5 bases, leaving 7 bases not matched to a gene. CDR3 amino acids: CASSLWGQGLNEQYF. The CDR3 DNA reads as TGCGCCAGCAGCTTGTGGGGACAGGGCCTTAACGAGCAGTACTTC.

Many counts were recorded for this clonotype. The chain recombines TRBV6-2 or TRBV6-3 with TRBJ2-2, with D tentatively TRBD2 (6 bases). This CDR3 is 13 amino acids long. Germline values: CDR1 MNHEY, CDR2 SVGEGT. V lost 2 bases and J 6 bases, leaving 7 bases between the germline ends. This CDR3 is CASSYRRAGELFF. Written as DNA, the CDR3 is TGTGCCAGCAGTTACAGGAGGGCCGGGGAGCTGTTTTTT.

The sample holds many counts of this clonotype. The chain is built from TRBV5-1 and TRBJ2-2, with D possibly TRBD1 on 6 matching bases. The CDR3 has 15 residues. Germline-derived CDR1 and CDR2 are SGHRS and YFSETQ. The germline V and J ends were trimmed by 0 bases and 2 bases, with 8 bases remaining between them. CDR3 DNA: TGCGCCAGCAGCTTGGCAGGGGCAAACACCGGGGAGCTGTTTTTT. Residues: CASSLAGANTGELFF.

The chain links TRBV3-1 to TRBJ2-3; the match to TRBD2 covers 7 bases. The CDR3 sequence is 22 residues long. Germline V lookup: CDR1 LGHDT, CDR2 YNNKEL (reference sequence). After removal of 4 bases from V and 0 bases from J, the junction contained 25 bases not matched to a gene. The CDR3 nucleotides read TGTGCCAGCAGCCCAACCCCATTAGCGGGCCTGCCACTAAACGCTAGCACAGATACGCAGTATTTT. Protein: CASSPTPLAGLPLNASTDTQYF.

This clonotype was counted ten times or more. This rearrangement joins TRBV5-1 to TRBJ2-7; 7 positions match TRBD2. The J segment lost 6 bases and the V segment lost 0 bases, leaving 3 bases of the junction unmatched. Germline V gene sequence: CDR1 SGHRS, CDR2 YFSETQ. This CDR3 contains 13 residues. CDR3: CASSLDWGGEQYV. The CDR3 nucleotides read TGCGCCAGCAGCTTGGATTGGGGGGGCGAGCAGTACGTC.

This clonotype was recorded at least ten times. The chain carries TRBV6-5 and TRBJ1-4, with 7 bases matching TRBD1. Germline CDR1 MNHEY, CDR2 SVGAGI. Trimming took 2 bases from V and 13 from J; bases not matched to a gene: 13. This CDR3 contains 15 residues. CDR3 loop: CASSYRGRSGGGLFF. The CDR3 nucleotides are TGTGCCAGCAGTTACAGGGGGCGATCTGGGGGGGGACTGTTTTTT.

Ten or more counts support this clonotype. The chain has TRBV7-3 and TRBJ2-1; 12 bases are a match to TRBD2. J lost 5 bases, V lost 6 bases, and 8 bases had no gene match. CDR1 is SGHTA and CDR2 is FQGTGA in the germline V gene. CDR3 length: 16 residues. CDR3 DNA: TGTGCCAGCAGAAGGATACTAGCGGGGGGACACAATGAGCAGTTCTTC. Its translation: CASRRILAGGHNEQFF.

This clonotype came up many times. This chain links TRBV11-3 with TRBJ2-7, with D maybe TRBD1 (5 bases). V lost 5 bases, J lost 6 bases, and 17 bases lay in between. This CDR3 contains 14 residues. Germline CDR1 SGHNT, CDR2 YENEEA. The CDR3 protein is CASSPGYSQGEQYF. CDR3 DNA sequence: TGTGCCAGCAGCCCGGGTTATAGCCAGGGCGAGCAGTACTTC.

This clonotype occurred many times. V gene TRBV5-1 combines with J gene TRBJ2-2; 10 positions match TRBD1. CDR1 is SGHRS and CDR2 is YFSETQ in the germline V gene. The CDR3 length is 18 residues. J was trimmed by 5 bases and V by 3 bases; bases with no gene match: 13. Written as DNA, the CDR3 is TGCGCCAGCAGCTCCCAGACAGGGGGCGTCCTCACAACCGGGGAGCTGTTTTTT. Its translation: CASSSQTGGVLTTGELFF.

This clonotype was seen many times. J is TRBJ2-7 and V is TRBV23-1, with TRBD1 as a possible D gene (8 bases). TRBV23-1 is sorted into the ORF group, with uncertain function. The CDR3 spans 15 residues. V was pared by 3 bases and J by 2 bases, with 14 bases between. The DNA for the CDR3 is TGCGCCAGCAGTCACCCACAGGGGGGGACCTACGAGCAGTACGTC. It is translated as CASSHPQGGTYEQYV.

This clonotype was counted ten times or more. The rearrangement uses TRBV7-9 and TRBJ2-7; D may be TRBD2 (5 bases). Trimming cost V 4 bases and J 5 bases, with 18 bases left between them. CDR1 SEHNR and CDR2 FQNEAQ come from the germline V gene (reference sequence). This CDR3 contains 15 residues. This CDR3 is CASSSGRGSIHEQYF. DNA of the CDR3: TGTGCCAGCAGCTCAGGCCGCGGGTCAATCCACGAGCAGTACTTC.

This clonotype has a count of ten or more. The chain links TRBV20-1 to TRBJ1-5, with a weak D call TRBD1 (6 bases). In germline, CDR1 is DFQATT, CDR2 SNEGSKA (reference sequence). The CDR3 length is 16 residues. V lost 0 bases, J lost 4 bases, and 16 bases lay in between. Here the CDR3 reads CSARDSRQGMNQPQHF. The CDR3 nucleotides are TGCAGTGCTAGAGATAGTAGGCAGGGGATGAATCAGCCCCAGCATTTT.

V is TRBV5-4 and J is TRBJ2-7; TRBD1 might be the D (5 bases). Germline CDR1 reads SGHNT; CDR2 reads YYREEE (reference sequence). V shed 4 bases and J shed 5 bases, with 13 bases lying between them. This CDR3 is built from 13 residues. CDR3 coding DNA: TGTGCCAGCAGCCCAGCTGGGGCCCACGAGCAGTACTTC. Its protein product is CASSPAGAHEQYF.

As to this clonotype: Germline and junction disagree at one end, which may indicate a read error. The genes are TRBV20-1 and TRBJ1-6; a weak D match, TRBD1 (6 bases). Looked up from germline, CDR1 is DFQATT and CDR2 is SNEGSKA (reference sequence). The length of the CDR3 is 16 residues. This chain's CDR3 is CCARASPGTLDSPLHF. For the CDR3, the DNA is TGCTGTGCTAGGGCCAGTCCCGGGACACTAGATTCACCCCTCCACTTT.

This clonotype occurred many times. V and J are TRBV24-1 and TRBJ2-5, with D possibly being TRBD1 (5 bases). The CDR3 contains 13 residues. V was pared by 4 bases and J by 12 bases, with 17 bases between. The V gene's germline CDR1 is KGHDR and CDR2 SFDVKD. CDR3 amino acids: CATSDPRQPSEYF. In nucleotides, the CDR3 is TGTGCCACCAGTGACCCTCGACAGCCCTCGGAGTACTTC.